The 10 T cell receptor beta chains reported below all come from one sample, sequenced in a study of CD8+CD57+ T cells in acquired aplastic anemia. By flow cytometry, patients selected for sequencing had shown an expansion of CD8+CD57+ cells. Researchers used genomic DNA as the template to profile TCR beta VDJ and CDR3. TCRdb re-analysed the reads in MiXCR, keeping a single row per CDR3 protein. The table lists approximately 250,000 distinct CDR3 sequences, approximately 79% of them singletons, with around 40% in the top ten. Material for sequencing was sorted CD4+, CD8+, or CD8+CD57+ T cells (not recorded which) from PBMCs. The receptors here all came from a human donor with aplastic anemia.

Note on this clonotype: The junction differs from germline at one of its ends, possibly a read error. The rearrangement joins TRBV7-9 to TRBJ2-5; 9 bases agree with TRBD2. Germline assignment: CDR1 SEHNR and CDR2 FQNEAQ (reference sequence). The CDR3 runs 14 residues. The CDR3 sequence is CASSCDRSGGSDEF. The CDR3, as DNA: TGTGCCAGCAGCTGTGACAGAAGCGGGGGGAGCGATGAGTTC.

The chain combines TRBV2 with TRBJ2-7; D uncertain. This CDR3 spans 16 amino acids. Germline CDR1 reads SNHLY; CDR2 reads FYNNEI. The V gene lost 6 bases and the J gene lost 13 bases, with 31 bases spanning the gap. The chain's CDR3 is CASSLSSYPDTHEYYV. CDR3 sequence (DNA): TGTGCCAGCAGCTTATCGTCCTACCCCGACACGCACGAGTATTACGTC.

V and J are TRBV11-3 and TRBJ1-3; no firm D call. The CDR3 sequence is 14 residues long. V was pared by 2 bases and J by 4 bases, with 9 bases between. CDR1 and CDR2 from the germline V gene are SGHNT and YENEEA. The CDR3 sequence: CASSLTLIGNTIYF. CDR3 coding DNA: TGTGCCAGCAGCTTAACACTGATAGGAAACACCATATATTTT.

The CDR3 is CASSLTTPHEQYF. Written as DNA, the CDR3 is TGTGCCAGCAGTTTAACGACACCCCACGAGCAGTACTTC. V gene TRBV12-3 or TRBV12-4 combines with J gene TRBJ2-7; D is undetermined. The V gene lost 2 bases and the J gene lost 5 bases, with 10 bases spanning the gap. There are 13 residues in the CDR3.

This clonotype came up once. The junction does not match germline at one end; this may be a read error. The CDR3, as DNA: TGTGCCAGCGCTAGGGGGGGGGGCAGCCGGACTCAGCACCAGCATTTT. Translating it yields CASARGGGSRTQHQHF. This rearrangement joins TRBV2 to TRBJ1-5; D is possibly TRBD1 (6 bases). The CDR3 runs to 16 residues. From germline, CDR1 is SNHLY and CDR2 FYNNEI.

For this clonotype: No conserved phenylalanine or tryptophan is present at the end of the CDR3, so a read error is the likely explanation. No DNA is shown, since the ends of the CDR3 on it are uncertain; the CDR3 is the one TCRdb lists. The chain recombines TRBV2 with TRBJ2-7; TRBD1, the D gene given by the table, was not confirmed from the DNA. The CDR3 has 15 residues if both end residues are counted. Per the germline V gene, CDR1 is SNHLY and CDR2 is FYNNEI. The CDR3 loop is CASGDGGTDTQEYDP.

J is TRBJ1-2 and V is TRBV7-6; D not certain. Trimming pared 4 bases from V and 14 bases from J, leaving 26 bases between. Germline CDR1 and CDR2: SGHVS and FNYEAQ. The CDR3 sequence is 15 residues long. As DNA, the CDR3 is TGTGCCAGCAGCTCCACAGCGGAGCCTACAAAGGGCAGTACCTTC. Translating gives CASSSTAEPTKGSTF. The whole variable domain, filled in from reference TRBV7-6 and TRBJ1-2, reads GAGVSQSPRYKVTKRGQDVALRCDPISGHVSLYWYRQALGQGPEFLTYFNYEAQQDKSGLPNDRFSAERPEGSISTLTIQRTEQRDSAMYRCASSSTAEPTKGSTFGSGTRLTVV.

In the case of this clonotype: The junction and the germline gene differ at one end; a read error may be behind it. The J gene is TRBJ2-3, the V gene TRBV7-9; a possible D gene is TRBD1 (6 bases). This CDR3 spans 14 amino acids. Germline values: CDR1 SEHNR, CDR2 FQNEAQ (reference sequence). CDR3 residues: CASSLAGPRDTHYF. The CDR3, as DNA: TGTGCCAGCAGCTTAGCCGGACCTCGGGACACGCACTATTTT.

A note on this clonotype: Because it lacks the conserved phenylalanine or tryptophan at the end, this CDR3 is likely a read error. Because the CDR3's place on the DNA is in doubt, the DNA is left out and the CDR3 is given as listed by TCRdb. This chain connects TRBV15 to TRBJ2-1. Germline assignment: CDR1 LNHNV and CDR2 YYDKDF (reference sequence). The CDR3 is made up of 12 amino acids, end residues included. CDR3 loop: CASSSSSDQEFL.

Comments on this clonotype: Germline is not matched at one junction end, which may reflect a read error. The chain combines TRBV7-2 with TRBJ1-6, with a possible D match to TRBD1 (6 bases). Germline CDR1 and CDR2: SGHTA and FQGNSA. The CDR3 consists of 15 residues. CDR3 in DNA: TGTGCCAGCAGCTCCGGGACAAACCATGATTCGCCCCTCCACTTT. The encoded protein is CASSSGTNHDSPLHF.